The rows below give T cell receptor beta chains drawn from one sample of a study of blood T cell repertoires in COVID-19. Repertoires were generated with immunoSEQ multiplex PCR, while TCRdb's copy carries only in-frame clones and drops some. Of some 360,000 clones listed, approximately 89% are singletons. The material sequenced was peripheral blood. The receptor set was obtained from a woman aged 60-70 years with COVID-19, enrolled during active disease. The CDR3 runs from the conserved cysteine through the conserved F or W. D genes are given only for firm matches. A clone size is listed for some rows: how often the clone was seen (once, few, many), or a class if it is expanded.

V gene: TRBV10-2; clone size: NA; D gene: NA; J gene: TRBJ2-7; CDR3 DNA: TGCGCCAGCAGTGACCTACAGGGAGGGTACGAGCAGTACTTC; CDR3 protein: CASSDLQGGYEQYF
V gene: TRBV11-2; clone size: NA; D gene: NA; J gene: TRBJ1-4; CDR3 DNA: TGTGCCAGCAGCTTAGATTACCAGGGATACGAAAAACTGTTTTTT; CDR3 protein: CASSLDYQGYEKLFF
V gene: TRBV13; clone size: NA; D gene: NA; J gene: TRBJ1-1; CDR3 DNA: TGTGCCAGCAGCTTCCGGGTGAACACTGAAGCTTTCTTT; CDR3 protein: CASSFRVNTEAFF
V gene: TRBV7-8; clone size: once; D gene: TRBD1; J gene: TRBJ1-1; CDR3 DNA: TGTGCCAGCAGATTGGACAGGGGAGTAACTGAAGCTTTCTTT; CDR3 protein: CASRLDRGVTEAFF
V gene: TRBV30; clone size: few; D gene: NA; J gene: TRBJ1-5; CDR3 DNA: TGTGCCTGGAGTCTTTTAGACAACAGACATAGCAATCAGCCCCAGCATTTT; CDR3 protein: CAWSLLDNRHSNQPQHF
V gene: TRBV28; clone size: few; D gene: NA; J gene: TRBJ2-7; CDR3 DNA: TGTGCCAGCAGTTTAGGGCAAAAACACCTCGCCGAGCAGTACTTC; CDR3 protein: CASSLGQKHLAEQYF
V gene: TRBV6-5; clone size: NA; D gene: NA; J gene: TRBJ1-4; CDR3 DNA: TGTGCCAGCAGCTACGGGGGAGGGTCTAATGAAAAACTGTTTTTT; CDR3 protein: CASSYGGGSNEKLFF
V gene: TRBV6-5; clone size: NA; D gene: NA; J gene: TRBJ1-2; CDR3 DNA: TGTGCCAGCCAGCGGCCCTTCAACTATGGCTACACCTTC; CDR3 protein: CASQRPFNYGYTF
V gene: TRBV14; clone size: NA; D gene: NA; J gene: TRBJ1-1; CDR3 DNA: TGTGCCAGCAGGGGGACCGGGGGTGCTTTCTTT; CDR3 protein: CASRGTGGAFF
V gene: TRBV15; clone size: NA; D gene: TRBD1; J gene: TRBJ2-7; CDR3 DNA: TGTGCCACCAGCAGAACCGCCGGGACAGGACTCTACGAGCAGTACTTC; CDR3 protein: CATSRTAGTGLYEQYF
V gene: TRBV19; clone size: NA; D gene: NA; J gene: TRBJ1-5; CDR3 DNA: TGTGCCAGTAGTATAGAGGCAGGGGTGAGGGGTCAGCCCCAGCATTTT; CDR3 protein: CASSIEAGVRGQPQHF
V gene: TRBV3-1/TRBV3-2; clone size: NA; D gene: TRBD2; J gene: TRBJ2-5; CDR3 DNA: TGTGCCAGCAGCCAAGCGGGGGGACTAGCAGAGACCCAGTACTTC; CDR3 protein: CASSQAGGLAETQYF
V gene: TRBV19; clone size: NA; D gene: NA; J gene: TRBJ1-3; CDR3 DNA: TGTGCCAGTGTTACAGGGCCTTGGAAAGGAAACACCATATATTTT; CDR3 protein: CASVTGPWKGNTIYF
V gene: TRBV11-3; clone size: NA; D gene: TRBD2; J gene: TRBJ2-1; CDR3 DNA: TGTGCCAGCAGCGCCGTGACTAGCGCATATGAGCAGTTCTTC; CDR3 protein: CASSAVTSAYEQFF
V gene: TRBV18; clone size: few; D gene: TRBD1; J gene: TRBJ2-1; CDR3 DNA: TGTGCCAGCTCACCCTGGACAGGGATTACGTACAATGAGCAGTTCTTC; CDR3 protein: CASSPWTGITYNEQFF
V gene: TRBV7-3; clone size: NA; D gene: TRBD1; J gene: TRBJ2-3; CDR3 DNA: TGTGCCAGCAGCCGGGACAGGGGGTCAGATACGCAGTATTTT; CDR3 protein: CASSRDRGSDTQYF
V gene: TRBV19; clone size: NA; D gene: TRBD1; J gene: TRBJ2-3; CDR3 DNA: TGTGCCAGTAGTGGTATTGGGGAGAGGGGACAGCGGTCAGATACGCAGTATTTT; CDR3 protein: CASSGIGERGQRSDTQYF
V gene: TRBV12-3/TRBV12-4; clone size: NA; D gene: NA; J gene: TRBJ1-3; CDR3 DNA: TGTGCCACTTCGGGAGGGAAAGGAAACACCATATATTTT; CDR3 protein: CATSGGKGNTIYF
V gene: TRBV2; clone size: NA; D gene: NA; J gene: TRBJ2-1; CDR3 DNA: TGTGCCAGCAGTGAGGGGGAGGAGGGCTACAATGAGCAGTTCTTC; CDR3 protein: CASSEGEEGYNEQFF
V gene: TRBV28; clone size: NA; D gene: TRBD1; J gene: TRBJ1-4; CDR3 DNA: TGTGCCAGCAGTTCGGCGGGGACAGGGGGCGAAGAACTGTTTTTT; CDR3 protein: CASSSAGTGGEELFF
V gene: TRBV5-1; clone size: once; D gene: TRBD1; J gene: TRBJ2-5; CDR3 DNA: TGCGCCAGCAGCGGGACAGGGGCGACCCAAGAGACCCAGTACTTC; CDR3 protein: CASSGTGATQETQYF
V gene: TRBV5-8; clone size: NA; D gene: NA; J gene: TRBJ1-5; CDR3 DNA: TGTGCCAGCAGCTTGAGATCGGTTAGCAATCAGCCCCAGCATTTT; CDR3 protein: CASSLRSVSNQPQHF
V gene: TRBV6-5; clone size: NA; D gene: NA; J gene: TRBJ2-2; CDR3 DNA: TGTGCCAGCAGTCGGGACATGGGTCCCGGGGAGCTGTTTTTT; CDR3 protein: CASSRDMGPGELFF
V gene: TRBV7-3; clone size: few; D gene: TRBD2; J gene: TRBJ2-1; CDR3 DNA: TGTGCCAGCAGCCCGCTAGCGGGGGGGCAGGGTAATGAGCAGTTCTTC; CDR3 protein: CASSPLAGGQGNEQFF
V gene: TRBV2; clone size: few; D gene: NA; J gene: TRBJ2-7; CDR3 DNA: TGTGCCAGCAGTGTCCCGACAGAGCAGTACTTC; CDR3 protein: CASSVPTEQYF
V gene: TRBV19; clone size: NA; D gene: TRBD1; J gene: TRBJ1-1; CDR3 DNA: TGTGCCAGTAGTATCCTATACGACAGGGAGAACACTGAAGCTTTCTTT; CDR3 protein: CASSILYDRENTEAFF
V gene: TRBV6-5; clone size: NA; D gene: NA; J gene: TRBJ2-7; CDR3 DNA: TGTGCCAGCAGCCACCGATTTAACAGGGTCAACGAGCAGTACTTC; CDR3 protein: CASSHRFNRVNEQYF
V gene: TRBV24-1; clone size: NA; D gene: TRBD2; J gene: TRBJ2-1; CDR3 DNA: TGTGCCACCAGTGATAGACTAGCGGGGCCCAATGAGCAGTTCTTC; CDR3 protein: CATSDRLAGPNEQFF
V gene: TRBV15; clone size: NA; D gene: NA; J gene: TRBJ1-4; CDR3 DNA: TGTGCCACCAGCGTTGGGGGGAGGGAAAAACTGTTTTTT; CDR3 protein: CATSVGGREKLFF
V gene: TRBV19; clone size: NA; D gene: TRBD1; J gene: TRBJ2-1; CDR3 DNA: TGTGCCAGTAGTGGGACAGGGGGCAATTACAATGAGCAGTTCTTC; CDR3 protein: CASSGTGGNYNEQFF
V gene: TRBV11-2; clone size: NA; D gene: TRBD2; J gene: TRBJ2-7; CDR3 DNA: TGTGCCAGCAGCCCGACTAGCGGGGTCTCCTACGAGCAGTACTTC; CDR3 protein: CASSPTSGVSYEQYF
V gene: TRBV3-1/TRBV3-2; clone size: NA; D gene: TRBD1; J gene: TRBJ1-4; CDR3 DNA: TGTGCCAGCAGCTCCGGGACAGGGGGGGAAAAACTGTTTTTT; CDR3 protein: CASSSGTGGEKLFF
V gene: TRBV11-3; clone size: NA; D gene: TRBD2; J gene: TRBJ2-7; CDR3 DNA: TGTGCCAGCAGCCCCGGGGGGAACTCCTACGAGCAGTACTTC; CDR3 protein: CASSPGGNSYEQYF
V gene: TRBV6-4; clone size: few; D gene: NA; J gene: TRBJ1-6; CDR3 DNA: TGTGCCAGCAGTGCGGGGGGAGCTTCACCCCTCCACTTT; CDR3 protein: CASSAGGASPLHF
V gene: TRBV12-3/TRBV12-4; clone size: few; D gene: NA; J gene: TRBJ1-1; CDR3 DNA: TGTGCCAGCAGTTTGAGGGTGGGGACTGAAGCTTTCTTT; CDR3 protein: CASSLRVGTEAFF
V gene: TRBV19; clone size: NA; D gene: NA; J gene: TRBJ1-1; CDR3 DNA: TGTGCCAGTAGGCTCCAGGGCATGAACACTGAAGCTTTCTTT; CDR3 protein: CASRLQGMNTEAFF
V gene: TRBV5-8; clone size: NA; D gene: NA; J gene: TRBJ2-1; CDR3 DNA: TGTGCCAGCAGCTTAGCCGGTGAAATTGACAATGAGCAGTTCTTC; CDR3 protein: CASSLAGEIDNEQFF
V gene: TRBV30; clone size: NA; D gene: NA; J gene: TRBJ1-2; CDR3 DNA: TGTGCCTGGAGTGTACAAGGAGAGCCGGTCAACGGCTACACCTTC; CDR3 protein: CAWSVQGEPVNGYTF
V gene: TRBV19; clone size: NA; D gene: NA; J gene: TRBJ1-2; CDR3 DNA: TGTGCCAGTAGTATAGGACAGCACCGGGGCTACACCTTC; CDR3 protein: CASSIGQHRGYTF
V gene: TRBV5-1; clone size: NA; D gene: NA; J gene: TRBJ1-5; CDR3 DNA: TGCGCCAGCAGCTTGGAGCAGGGAGGGAATCAGCCCCAGCATTTT; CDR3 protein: CASSLEQGGNQPQHF
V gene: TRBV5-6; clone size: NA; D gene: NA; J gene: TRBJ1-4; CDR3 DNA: TGTGCCAGCACCCTCCAGGGTCTCGGGGAAAAACTGTTTTTT; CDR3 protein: CASTLQGLGEKLFF